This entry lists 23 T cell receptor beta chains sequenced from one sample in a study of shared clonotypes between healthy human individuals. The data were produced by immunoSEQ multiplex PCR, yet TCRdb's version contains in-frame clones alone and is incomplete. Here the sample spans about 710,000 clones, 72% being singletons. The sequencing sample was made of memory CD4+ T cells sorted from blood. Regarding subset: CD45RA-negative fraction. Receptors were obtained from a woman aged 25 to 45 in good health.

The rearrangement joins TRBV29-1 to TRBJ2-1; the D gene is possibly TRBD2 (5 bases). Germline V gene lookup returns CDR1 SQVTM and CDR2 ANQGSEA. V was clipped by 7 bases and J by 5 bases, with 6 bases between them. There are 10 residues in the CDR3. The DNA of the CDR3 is TGCAGCGCGGGGAACAATGAGCAGTTCTTC. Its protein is CSAGNNEQFF.

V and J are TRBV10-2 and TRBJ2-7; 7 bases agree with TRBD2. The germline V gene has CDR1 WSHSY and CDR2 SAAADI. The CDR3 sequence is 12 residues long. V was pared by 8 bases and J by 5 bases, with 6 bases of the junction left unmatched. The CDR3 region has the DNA TGCGCCAGCTCCGGGGGGTCCCACGAGCAGTACTTC. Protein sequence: CASSGGSHEQYF.

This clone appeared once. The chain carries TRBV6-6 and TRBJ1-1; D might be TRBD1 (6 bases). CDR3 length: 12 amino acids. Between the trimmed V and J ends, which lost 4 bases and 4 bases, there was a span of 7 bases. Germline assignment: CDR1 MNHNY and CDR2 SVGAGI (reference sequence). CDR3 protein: CASSSGVTEAFF. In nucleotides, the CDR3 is TGTGCCAGCAGTTCAGGGGTCACTGAAGCTTTCTTT.

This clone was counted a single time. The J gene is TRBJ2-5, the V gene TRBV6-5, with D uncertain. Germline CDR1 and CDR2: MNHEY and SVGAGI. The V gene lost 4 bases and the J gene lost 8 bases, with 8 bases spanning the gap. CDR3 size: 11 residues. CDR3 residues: CASSSIGTQYF. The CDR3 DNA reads TGTGCCAGCAGTTCGATAGGTACCCAGTACTTC.

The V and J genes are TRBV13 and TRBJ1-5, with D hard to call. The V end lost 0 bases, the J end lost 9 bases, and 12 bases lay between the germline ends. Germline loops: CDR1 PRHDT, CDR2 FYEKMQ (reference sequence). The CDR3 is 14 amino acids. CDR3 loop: CASSLGGRQRPQHF. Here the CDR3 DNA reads TGTGCCAGCAGCTTAGGAGGCAGGCAGAGGCCCCAGCATTTT.

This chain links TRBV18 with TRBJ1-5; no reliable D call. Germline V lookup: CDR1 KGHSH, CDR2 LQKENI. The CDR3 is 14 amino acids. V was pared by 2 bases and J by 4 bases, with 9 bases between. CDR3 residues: CASSPSERNQPQHF. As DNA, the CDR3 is TGTGCCAGCTCACCAAGTGAACGGAATCAGCCCCAGCATTTT. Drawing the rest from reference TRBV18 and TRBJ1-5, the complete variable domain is NAGVMQNPRHLVRRRGQEARLRCSPMKGHSHVYWYRQLPEEGLKFMVYLQKENIIDESGMPKERFSAEFPKEGPSILRIQQVVRGDSAAYFCASSPSERNQPQHFGDGTRLSIL.

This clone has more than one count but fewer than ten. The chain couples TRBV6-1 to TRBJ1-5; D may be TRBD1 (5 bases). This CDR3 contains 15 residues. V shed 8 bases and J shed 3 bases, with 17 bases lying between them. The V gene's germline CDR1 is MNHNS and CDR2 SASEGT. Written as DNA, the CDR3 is TGTGCCAGCGCCCCGAGGGGCGATGACAATCAGCCCCAGCATTTT. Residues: CASAPRGDDNQPQHF.

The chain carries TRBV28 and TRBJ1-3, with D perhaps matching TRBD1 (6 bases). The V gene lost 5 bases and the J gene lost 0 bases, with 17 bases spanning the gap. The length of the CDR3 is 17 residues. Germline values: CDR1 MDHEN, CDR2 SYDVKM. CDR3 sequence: CASSLRGPPLSGNTIYF. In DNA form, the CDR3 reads TGTGCCAGCAGTCTGCGGGGGCCTCCGCTCTCTGGAAACACCATATATTTT.

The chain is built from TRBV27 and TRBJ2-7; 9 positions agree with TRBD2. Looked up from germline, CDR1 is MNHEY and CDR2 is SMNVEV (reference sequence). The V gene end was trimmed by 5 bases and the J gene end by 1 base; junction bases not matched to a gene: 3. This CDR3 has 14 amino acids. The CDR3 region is CASSRLAASYEQYF. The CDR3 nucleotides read TGTGCCAGCAGTAGACTAGCGGCTTCCTACGAGCAGTACTTC.

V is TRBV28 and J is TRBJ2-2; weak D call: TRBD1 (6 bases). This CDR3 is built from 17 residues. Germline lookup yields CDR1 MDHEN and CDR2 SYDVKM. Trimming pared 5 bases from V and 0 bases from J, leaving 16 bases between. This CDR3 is CASSPAWAGANTGELFF. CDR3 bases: TGTGCCAGCAGTCCCGCCTGGGCAGGGGCGAACACCGGGGAGCTGTTTTTT.

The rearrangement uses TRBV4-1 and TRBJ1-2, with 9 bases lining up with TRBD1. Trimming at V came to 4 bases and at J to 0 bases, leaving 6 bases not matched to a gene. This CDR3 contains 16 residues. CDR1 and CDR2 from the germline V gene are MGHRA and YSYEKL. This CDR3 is CASSRSGQGPNYGYTF. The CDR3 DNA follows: TGCGCCAGCAGCCGGTCGGGACAGGGACCTAACTATGGCTACACCTTC.

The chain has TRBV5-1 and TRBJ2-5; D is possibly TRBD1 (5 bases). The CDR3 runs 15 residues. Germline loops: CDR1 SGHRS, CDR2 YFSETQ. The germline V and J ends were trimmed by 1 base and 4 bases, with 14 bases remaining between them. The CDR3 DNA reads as TGCGCCAGCAGCTTGCCGCAGGGATCCCCAGAGACCCAGTACTTC. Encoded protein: CASSLPQGSPETQYF. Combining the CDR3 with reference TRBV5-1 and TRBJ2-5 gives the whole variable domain KAGVTQTPRYLIKTRGQQVTLSCSPISGHRSVSWYQQTPGQGLQFLFEYFSETQRNKGNFPGRFSGRQFSNSRSEMNVSTLELGDSALYLCASSLPQGSPETQYFGPGTRLLVL.

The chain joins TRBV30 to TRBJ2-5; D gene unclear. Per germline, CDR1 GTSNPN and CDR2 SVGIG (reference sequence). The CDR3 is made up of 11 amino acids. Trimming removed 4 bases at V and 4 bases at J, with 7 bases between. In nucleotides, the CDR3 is TGTGCCTGGATGTCCGGAGAGACCCAGTACTTC. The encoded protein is CAWMSGETQYF.

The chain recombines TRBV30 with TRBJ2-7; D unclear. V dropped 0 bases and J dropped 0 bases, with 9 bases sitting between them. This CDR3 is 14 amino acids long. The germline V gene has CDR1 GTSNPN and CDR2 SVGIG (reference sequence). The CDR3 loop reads CAWSVFPPSYEQYF. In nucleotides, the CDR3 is TGTGCCTGGAGTGTCTTTCCCCCCTCCTACGAGCAGTACTTC.

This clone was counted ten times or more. CDR3: CAIRQWLAGTDTQYF. The CDR3 DNA follows: TGTGCCATCCGACAGTGGCTAGCGGGCACAGATACGCAGTATTTT. The chain joins TRBV10-3 to TRBJ2-3, with TRBD2 identical over 7 bases. The CDR3 runs to 15 residues. Germline CDR1 is ENHRY and CDR2 is SYGVKD. J gave up 1 base and V 8 bases, and 9 bases lay outside the gene matches.

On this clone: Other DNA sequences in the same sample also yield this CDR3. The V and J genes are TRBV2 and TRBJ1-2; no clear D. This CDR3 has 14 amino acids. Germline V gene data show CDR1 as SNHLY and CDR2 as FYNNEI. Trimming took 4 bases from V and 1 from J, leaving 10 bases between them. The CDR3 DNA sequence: TGTGCCAGCAGTGCCGCGGGCAGTAACTATGGCTACACCTTC. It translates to CASSAAGSNYGYTF. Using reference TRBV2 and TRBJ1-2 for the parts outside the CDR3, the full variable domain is EPEVTQTPSHQVTQMGQEVILRCVPISNHLYFYWYRQILGQKVEFLVSFYNNEISEKSEIFDDQFSVERPDGSNFTLKIRSTKLEDSAMYFCASSAAGSNYGYTFGSGTRLTVV.

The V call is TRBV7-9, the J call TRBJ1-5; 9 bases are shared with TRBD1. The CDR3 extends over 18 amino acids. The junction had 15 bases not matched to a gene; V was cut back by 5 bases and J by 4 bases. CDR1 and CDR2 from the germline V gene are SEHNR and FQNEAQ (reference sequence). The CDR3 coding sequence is TGTGCCAGCAGCCAACAAATTGGGGGACAGGGAACAAATCAGCCCCAGCATTTT. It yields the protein CASSQQIGGQGTNQPQHF.

The DNA for the CDR3 is TGCGCCAGCAGCACAAGGACAGCCCAAGAGACCCAGTACTTC. Amino acid sequence: CASSTRTAQETQYF. V gene TRBV5-1 combines with J gene TRBJ2-5; D possibly corresponds to TRBD1 (6 bases). The CDR3 consists of 14 residues. Germline V gene sequence: CDR1 SGHRS, CDR2 YFSETQ. V lost 4 bases to trimming and J lost 1 base, with 11 bases between them.

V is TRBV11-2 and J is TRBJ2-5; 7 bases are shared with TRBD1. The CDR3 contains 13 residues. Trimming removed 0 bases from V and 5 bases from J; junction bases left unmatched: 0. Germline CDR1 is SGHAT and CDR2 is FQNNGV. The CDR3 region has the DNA TGTGCCAGCAGCTTAGAAGGGGGCGAGACCCAGTACTTC. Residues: CASSLEGGETQYF.

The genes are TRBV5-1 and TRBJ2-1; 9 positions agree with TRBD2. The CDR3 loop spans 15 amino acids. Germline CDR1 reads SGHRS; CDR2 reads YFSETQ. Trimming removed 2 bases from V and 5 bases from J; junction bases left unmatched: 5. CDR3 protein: CASSFLAGANNEQFF. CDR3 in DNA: TGCGCCAGCAGCTTTTTAGCGGGAGCTAACAATGAGCAGTTCTTC.

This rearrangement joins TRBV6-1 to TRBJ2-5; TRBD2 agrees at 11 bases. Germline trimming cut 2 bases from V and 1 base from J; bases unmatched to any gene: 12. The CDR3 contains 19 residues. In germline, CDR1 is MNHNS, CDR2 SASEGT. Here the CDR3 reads CASSEFFGLTSGIQETQYF. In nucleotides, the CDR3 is TGTGCCAGCAGTGAATTTTTTGGCTTGACTAGCGGGATCCAAGAGACCCAGTACTTC.

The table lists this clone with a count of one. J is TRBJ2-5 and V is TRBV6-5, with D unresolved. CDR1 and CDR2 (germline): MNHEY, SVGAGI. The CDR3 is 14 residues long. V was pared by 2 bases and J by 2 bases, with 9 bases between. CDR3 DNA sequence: TGTGCCAGCAGTTACGGGCGGAAGCAAGAGACCCAGTACTTC. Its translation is CASSYGRKQETQYF.

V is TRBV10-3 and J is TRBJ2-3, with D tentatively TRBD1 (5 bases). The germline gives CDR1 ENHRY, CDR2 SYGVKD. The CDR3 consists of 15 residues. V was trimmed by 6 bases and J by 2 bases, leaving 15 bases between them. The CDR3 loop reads CAIRGHDRITDTQYF. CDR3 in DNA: TGTGCCATCAGAGGACACGACAGAATCACAGATACGCAGTATTTT.